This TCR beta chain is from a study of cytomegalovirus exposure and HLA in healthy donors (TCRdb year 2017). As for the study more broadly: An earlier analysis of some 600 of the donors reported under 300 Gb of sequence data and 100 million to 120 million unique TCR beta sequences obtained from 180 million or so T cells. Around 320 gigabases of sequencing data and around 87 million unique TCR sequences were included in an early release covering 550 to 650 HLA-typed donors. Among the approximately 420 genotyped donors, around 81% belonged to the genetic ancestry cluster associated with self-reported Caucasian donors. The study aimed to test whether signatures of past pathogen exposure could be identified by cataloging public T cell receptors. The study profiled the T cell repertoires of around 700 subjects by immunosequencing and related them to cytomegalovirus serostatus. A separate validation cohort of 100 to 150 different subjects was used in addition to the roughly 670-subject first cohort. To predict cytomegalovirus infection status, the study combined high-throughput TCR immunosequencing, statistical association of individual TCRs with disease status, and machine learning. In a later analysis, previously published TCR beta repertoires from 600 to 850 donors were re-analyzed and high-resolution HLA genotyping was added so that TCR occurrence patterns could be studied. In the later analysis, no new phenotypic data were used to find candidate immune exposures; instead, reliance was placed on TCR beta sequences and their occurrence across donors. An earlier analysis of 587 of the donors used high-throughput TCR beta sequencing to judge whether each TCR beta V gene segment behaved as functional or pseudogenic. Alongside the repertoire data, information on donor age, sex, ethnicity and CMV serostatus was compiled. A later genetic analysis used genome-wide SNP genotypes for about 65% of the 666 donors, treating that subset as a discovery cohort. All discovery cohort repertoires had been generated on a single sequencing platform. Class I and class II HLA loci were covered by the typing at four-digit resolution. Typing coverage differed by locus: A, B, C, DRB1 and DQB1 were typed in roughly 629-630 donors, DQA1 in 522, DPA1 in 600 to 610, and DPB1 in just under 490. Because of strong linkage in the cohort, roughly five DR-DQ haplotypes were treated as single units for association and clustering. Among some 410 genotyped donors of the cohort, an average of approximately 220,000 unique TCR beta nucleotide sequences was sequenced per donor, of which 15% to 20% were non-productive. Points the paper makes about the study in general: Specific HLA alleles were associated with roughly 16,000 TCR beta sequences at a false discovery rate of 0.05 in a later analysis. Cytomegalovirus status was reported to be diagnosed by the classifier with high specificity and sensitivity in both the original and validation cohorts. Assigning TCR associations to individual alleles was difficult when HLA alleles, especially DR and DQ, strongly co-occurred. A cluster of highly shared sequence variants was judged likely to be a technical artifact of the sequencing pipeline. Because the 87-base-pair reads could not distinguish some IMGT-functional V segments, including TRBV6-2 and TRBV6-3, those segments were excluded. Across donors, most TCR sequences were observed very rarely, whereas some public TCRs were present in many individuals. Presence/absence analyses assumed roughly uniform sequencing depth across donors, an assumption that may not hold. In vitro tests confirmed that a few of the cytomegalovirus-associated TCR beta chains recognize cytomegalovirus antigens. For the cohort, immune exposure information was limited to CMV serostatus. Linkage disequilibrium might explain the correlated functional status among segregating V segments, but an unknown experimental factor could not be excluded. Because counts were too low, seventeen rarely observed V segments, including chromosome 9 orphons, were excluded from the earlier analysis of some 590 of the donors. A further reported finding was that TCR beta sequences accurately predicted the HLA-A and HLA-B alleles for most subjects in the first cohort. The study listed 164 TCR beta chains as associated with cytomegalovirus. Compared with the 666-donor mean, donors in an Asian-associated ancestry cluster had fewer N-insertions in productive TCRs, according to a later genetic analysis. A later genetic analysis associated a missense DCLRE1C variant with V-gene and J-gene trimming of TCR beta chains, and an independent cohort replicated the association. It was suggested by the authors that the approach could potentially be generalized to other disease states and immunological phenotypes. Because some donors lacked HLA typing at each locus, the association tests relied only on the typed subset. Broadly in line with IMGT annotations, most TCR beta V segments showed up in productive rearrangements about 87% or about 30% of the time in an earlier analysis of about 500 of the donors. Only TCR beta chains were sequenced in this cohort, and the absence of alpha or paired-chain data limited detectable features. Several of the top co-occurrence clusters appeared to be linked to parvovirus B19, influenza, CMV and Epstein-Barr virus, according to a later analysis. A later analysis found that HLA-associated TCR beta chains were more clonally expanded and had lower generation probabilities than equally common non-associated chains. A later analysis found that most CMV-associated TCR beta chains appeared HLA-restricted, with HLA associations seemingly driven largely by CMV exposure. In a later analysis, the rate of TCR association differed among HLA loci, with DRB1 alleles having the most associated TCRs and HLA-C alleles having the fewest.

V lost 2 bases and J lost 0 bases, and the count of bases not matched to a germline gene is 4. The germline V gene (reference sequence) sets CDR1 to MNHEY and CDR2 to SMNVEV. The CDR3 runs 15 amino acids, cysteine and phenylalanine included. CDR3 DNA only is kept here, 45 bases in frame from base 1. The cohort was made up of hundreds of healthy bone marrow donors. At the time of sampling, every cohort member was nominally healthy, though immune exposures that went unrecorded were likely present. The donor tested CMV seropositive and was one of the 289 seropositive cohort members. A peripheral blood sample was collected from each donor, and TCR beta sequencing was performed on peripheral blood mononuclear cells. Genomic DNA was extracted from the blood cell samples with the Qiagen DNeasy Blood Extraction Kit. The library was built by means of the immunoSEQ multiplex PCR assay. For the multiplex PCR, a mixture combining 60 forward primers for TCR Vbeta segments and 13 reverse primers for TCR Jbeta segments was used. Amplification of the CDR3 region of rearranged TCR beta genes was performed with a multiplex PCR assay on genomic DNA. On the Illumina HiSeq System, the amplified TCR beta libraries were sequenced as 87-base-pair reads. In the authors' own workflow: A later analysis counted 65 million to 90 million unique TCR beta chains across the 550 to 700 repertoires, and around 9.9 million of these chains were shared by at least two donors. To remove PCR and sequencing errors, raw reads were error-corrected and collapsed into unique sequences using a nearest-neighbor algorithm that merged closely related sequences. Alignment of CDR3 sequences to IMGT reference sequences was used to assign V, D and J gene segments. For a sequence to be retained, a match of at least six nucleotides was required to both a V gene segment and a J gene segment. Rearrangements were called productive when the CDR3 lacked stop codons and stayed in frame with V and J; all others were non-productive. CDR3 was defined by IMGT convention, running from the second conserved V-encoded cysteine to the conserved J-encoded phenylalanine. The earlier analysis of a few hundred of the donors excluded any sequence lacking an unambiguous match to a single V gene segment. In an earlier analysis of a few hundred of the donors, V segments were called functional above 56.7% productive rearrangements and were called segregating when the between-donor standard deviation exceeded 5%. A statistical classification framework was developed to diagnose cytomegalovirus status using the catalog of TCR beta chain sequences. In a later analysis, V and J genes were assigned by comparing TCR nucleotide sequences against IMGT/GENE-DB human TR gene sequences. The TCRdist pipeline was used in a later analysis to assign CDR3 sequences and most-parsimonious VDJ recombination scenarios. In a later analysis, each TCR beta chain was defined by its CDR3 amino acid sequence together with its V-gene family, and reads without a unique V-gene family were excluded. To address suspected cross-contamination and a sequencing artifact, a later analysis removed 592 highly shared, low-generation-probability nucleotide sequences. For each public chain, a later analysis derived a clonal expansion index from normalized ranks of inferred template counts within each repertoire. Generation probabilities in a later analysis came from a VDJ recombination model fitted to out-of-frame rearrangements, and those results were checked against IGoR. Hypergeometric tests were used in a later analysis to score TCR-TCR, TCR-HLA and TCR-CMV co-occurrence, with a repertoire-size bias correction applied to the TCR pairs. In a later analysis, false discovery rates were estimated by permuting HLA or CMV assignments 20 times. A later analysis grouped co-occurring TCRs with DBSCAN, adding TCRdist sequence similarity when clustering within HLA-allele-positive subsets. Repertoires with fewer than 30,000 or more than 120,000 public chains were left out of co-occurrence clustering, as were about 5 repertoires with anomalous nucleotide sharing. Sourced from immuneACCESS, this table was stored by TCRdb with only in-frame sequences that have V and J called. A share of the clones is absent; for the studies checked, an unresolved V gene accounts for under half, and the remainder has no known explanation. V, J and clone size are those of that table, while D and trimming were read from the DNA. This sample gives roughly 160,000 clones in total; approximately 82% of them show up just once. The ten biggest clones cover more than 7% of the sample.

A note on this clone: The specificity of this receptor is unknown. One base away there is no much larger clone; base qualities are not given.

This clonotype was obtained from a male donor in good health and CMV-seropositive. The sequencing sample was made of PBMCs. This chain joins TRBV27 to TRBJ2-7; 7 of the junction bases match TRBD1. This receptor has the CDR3 CASSLKWDSSYEQYF. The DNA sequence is TGTGCCAGCAGTTTAAAATGGGACAGCTCCTACGAGCAGTACTTC.